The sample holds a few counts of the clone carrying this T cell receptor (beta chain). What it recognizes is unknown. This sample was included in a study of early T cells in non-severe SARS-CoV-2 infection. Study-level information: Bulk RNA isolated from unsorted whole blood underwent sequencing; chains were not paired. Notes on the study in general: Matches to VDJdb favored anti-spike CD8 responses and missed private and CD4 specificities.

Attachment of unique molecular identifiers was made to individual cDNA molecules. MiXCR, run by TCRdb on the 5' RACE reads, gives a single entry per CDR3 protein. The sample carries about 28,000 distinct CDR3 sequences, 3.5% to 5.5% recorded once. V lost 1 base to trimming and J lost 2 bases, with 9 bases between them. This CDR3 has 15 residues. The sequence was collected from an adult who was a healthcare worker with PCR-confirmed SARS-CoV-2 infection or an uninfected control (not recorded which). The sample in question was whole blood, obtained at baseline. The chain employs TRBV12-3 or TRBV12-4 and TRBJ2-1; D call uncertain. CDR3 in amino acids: CASSLGVGTYNEQFF. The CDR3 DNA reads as TGTGCCAGCAGTTTAGGGGTGGGGACCTACAATGAGCAGTTCTTC.